The 27 T cell receptor beta chains in this list originate from one sample, sequenced in a study of shared clonotypes between healthy human individuals. This table comes from immunoSEQ multiplex PCR, and its TCRdb copy is limited to in-frame clones, with some not included. The sample holds around 700,000 clones, approximately 79% seen once. Sequenced input: memory CD4+ T cells sorted from blood. As for subset: CD45RA-negative fraction. These receptors all come from a woman in her twenties or thirties in good health.

A single count supports this clone. The chain carries TRBV6-6 and TRBJ2-5, with D tentatively TRBD1 or TRBD2 (5 bases each). Trimming shortened V by 8 bases and J by 0 bases, and 10 bases separated the two germline ends. The CDR3 consists of 13 residues. Germline CDR1 MNHNY, CDR2 SVGAGI (reference sequence). The CDR3 DNA follows: TGTGCCAGCTGCCGGGGCTACCAAGAGACCCAGTACTTC. This gives the protein CASCRGYQETQYF.

The rearrangement uses TRBV28 and TRBJ1-5, with 9 bases lining up with TRBD1. CDR1 and CDR2 from the germline V gene are MDHEN and SYDVKM. V lost 6 bases to trimming and J lost 7 bases; unmatched junction nucleotides: 10. There are 15 residues in the CDR3. The CDR3 DNA is TGTGCCAGCAGCACTGGACAGGGGAGAGAACAGCCCCAGCATTTT. Residues: CASSTGQGREQPQHF.

The chain couples TRBV2 to TRBJ2-4; 8 positions match TRBD1. The CDR3 extends over 13 amino acids. The ends lost 8 bases at V and 13 bases at J; junction bases unmatched: 13. Germline V gene sequence: CDR1 SNHLY, CDR2 FYNNEI. The CDR3, as DNA: TGTGCCAGCGGTCCCAGGACAGGGAAGGACCAGTACTTC. This gives the protein CASGPRTGKDQYF.

A note on this clone: A much larger clonotype is one base distant, so this may be a read error. The rearrangement joins TRBV5-1 to TRBJ2-1; D is uncertain. CDR1 is SGHRS and CDR2 is YFSETQ in the germline V gene. V was trimmed by 0 bases and J by 2 bases, leaving 6 bases between them. The CDR3 has 14 residues. Here the CDR3 reads CASSLDYTYNEQFF. CDR3 coding DNA: TGCGCCAGCAGCTTGGATTACACCTACAATGAGCAGTTCTTC.

This clone showed up just a few times. The V call is TRBV19, the J call TRBJ1-4; 9 bases map to TRBD1. CDR1 is LNHDA, CDR2 SQIVND, per germline (reference sequence). The J segment lost 8 bases and the V segment lost 4 bases, leaving 8 bases of the junction unmatched. The CDR3 extends over 15 amino acids. CDR3 amino acids: CASSTRQGGGEKLFF. CDR3 DNA: TGTGCCAGTAGTACGCGACAGGGGGGTGGAGAAAAACTGTTTTTT.

The J gene is TRBJ2-7, the V gene TRBV7-8; D unresolved. The CDR3 contains 16 residues. V was cut by 1 base and J by 2 bases, with 15 bases left in between. Per germline, CDR1 SGHVS and CDR2 FQNEAQ. CDR3 DNA sequence: TGTGCCAGCAGCTTAGAGCCCGCCGCTGACCCCTACGAGCAGTACTTC. Its translation is CASSLEPAADPYEQYF.

The J gene is TRBJ2-1, the V gene TRBV29-1; 10 bases line up with TRBD2. CDR3 length: 15 amino acids. Per germline, CDR1 SQVTM and CDR2 ANQGSEA. V dropped 6 bases and J dropped 4; count of bases not matched to a gene: 9. CDR3 coding DNA: TGCAGCGTGCGGGTGGTAGCGGGAGGATACAATGAGCAGTTCTTC. This translates into CSVRVVAGGYNEQFF.

The J gene is TRBJ2-1, the V gene TRBV19; 7 bases map to TRBD1. This CDR3 comprises 15 residues. The J segment lost 9 bases and the V segment lost 1 base, leaving 9 bases of the junction unmatched. Germline V gene sequence: CDR1 LNHDA, CDR2 SQIVND (reference sequence). The chain's CDR3 is CASSIARQGFGEQFF. DNA of the CDR3: TGTGCCAGTAGTATAGCTAGACAGGGATTTGGTGAGCAGTTCTTC.

This clone was counted once. The rearrangement joins TRBV5-6 to TRBJ2-3, with 8 bases identical to TRBD1. This CDR3 region has 17 residues. The V gene end was trimmed by 2 bases and the J gene end by 4 bases; junction bases not matched to a gene: 12. Germline V gene sequence: CDR1 SGHDT, CDR2 YYEEEE. Here the CDR3 reads CASSFAAGTGGADTQYF. The CDR3 DNA is TGTGCCAGCAGCTTCGCCGCCGGGACAGGAGGGGCAGATACGCAGTATTTT.

The chain carries TRBV28 and TRBJ2-7; possibly TRBD1 for D (5 bases). Germline V gives CDR1 MDHEN, CDR2 SYDVKM. The CDR3 has 13 amino acids. V lost 3 bases and J 2 bases, leaving 8 bases between the germline ends. The CDR3 DNA reads as TGTGCCAGCAGTTTCGGCAGGGCCTACGAGCAGTACTTC. This gives the protein CASSFGRAYEQYF.

The chain carries TRBV28 and TRBJ1-2; 7 nucleotides agree with TRBD1. The trim removed 5 bases at V and 4 bases at J, leaving 10 bases unmatched. In germline, CDR1 is MDHEN, CDR2 SYDVKM. The CDR3 is 15 amino acids. CDR3 in amino acids: CASSRVIQGRYGYTF. CDR3 bases: TGTGCCAGCAGTAGAGTGATACAGGGGCGCTATGGCTACACCTTC.

Turning to this clone: One end of the junction fails to match germline, which may point to a read error. V is TRBV18 and J is TRBJ2-7, with D uncertain. This CDR3 is built from 14 residues. Germline-derived CDR1 and CDR2 are KGHSH and LQKENI. CDR3 bases: TGTGCCAGCTCACCAGTCGGCACCTCCCACGAGCAGTACTTC. It specifies CASSPVGTSHEQYF.

The chain is built from TRBV7-8 and TRBJ1-2; the D gene is possibly TRBD1 (5 bases). Trimming stripped 0 bases from V and 0 bases from J, with 11 bases between. The CDR3 extends over 16 amino acids. Germline lookup yields CDR1 SGHVS and CDR2 FQNEAQ. The CDR3 loop reads CASSLAGTGANYGYTF. The CDR3 coding sequence is TGTGCCAGCAGCTTAGCGGGGACGGGAGCTAACTATGGCTACACCTTC.

The CDR3 DNA reads TGTGCCAGCAGTGATAGGGACACATCATACACCGGGGAGCTGTTTTTT. Translated, it gives CASSDRDTSYTGELFF. The chain combines TRBV25-1 with TRBJ2-2; maybe TRBD1 (6 bases). Germline values: CDR1 MGHDK, CDR2 SYGVNS. The CDR3 length is 16 residues. V lost 3 bases to trimming and J lost 3 bases, with 14 bases between them.

The rearrangement joins TRBV5-1 to TRBJ2-7; tentative D call: TRBD2 (7 bases). Between the trimmed V and J ends, which lost 4 bases and 5 bases, there was a span of 19 bases. Per germline, CDR1 SGHRS and CDR2 YFSETQ. This CDR3 is built from 15 residues. The CDR3 DNA sequence: TGCGCCAGCAGCGGGGGGCTGGCGGGAGTCCACGAGCAGTACTTC. Its protein product is CASSGGLAGVHEQYF.

J is TRBJ2-6 and V is TRBV19; D not certain. Trimming shortened V by 5 bases and J by 8 bases, and 10 bases separated the two germline ends. Germline V gene sequence: CDR1 LNHDA, CDR2 SQIVND (reference sequence). CDR3 length equals 13 residues. The CDR3 region is CASSPSQTNVLTF. DNA for the CDR3: TGTGCCAGTAGTCCGTCACAAACCAACGTCCTGACTTTC.

The chain joins TRBV5-1 to TRBJ2-1, with D maybe TRBD2 (6 bases). With 0 bases removed from V and 4 bases from J, the gap between germline ends came to 14 bases. The CDR3 is 16 residues long. The germline V gene encodes CDR1 SGHRS and CDR2 YFSETQ. The CDR3 here is CASSLVPGLAYNEQFF. The CDR3 DNA follows: TGCGCCAGCAGCTTGGTCCCGGGACTGGCTTACAATGAGCAGTTCTTC.

The genes are TRBV5-1 and TRBJ2-1, with 14 bases matching TRBD2. The CDR3 contains 16 residues. Germline CDR1 and CDR2: SGHRS and YFSETQ. V dropped 0 bases and J dropped 7; count of bases not matched to a gene: 3. This chain's CDR3 is CASSLGGLAGENEQFF. CDR3 sequence (DNA): TGCGCCAGCAGCTTGGGGGGACTAGCGGGAGAAAATGAGCAGTTCTTC.

This clone was recorded only once. The rearrangement links TRBV7-9 to TRBJ2-7, with TRBD1 identical over 9 bases. Germline values: CDR1 SEHNR, CDR2 FQNEAQ (reference sequence). Losses at the gene ends were 10 bases for V and 5 bases for J; bases not matched to a gene: 12. The CDR3 is made up of 14 amino acids. The chain's CDR3 is CAIDLGGQGNEQYF. CDR3 nucleotide sequence: TGTGCCATCGACCTGGGGGGACAGGGTAACGAGCAGTACTTC.

This clone has only a few counts. This chain joins TRBV6-1 and TRBJ1-5, with D possibly matching TRBD1 (6 bases). The germline CDR1 and CDR2 sequences are MNHNS and SASEGT. This CDR3 is built from 16 residues. The germline V and J ends were trimmed by 0 bases and 6 bases, with 15 bases remaining between them. The CDR3 nucleotides read TGTGCCAGCAGTGAAGCGATCGTAGGAGGGGGTCAGCCCCAGCATTTT. It is translated as CASSEAIVGGGQPQHF.

The chain combines TRBV27 with TRBJ2-7; perhaps TRBD1 as D (6 bases). The V end was cut by 5 bases, the J end by 3 bases, with 17 bases between. Germline V gene data show CDR1 as MNHEY and CDR2 as SMNVEV (reference sequence). The CDR3 spans 15 residues. As DNA, the CDR3 is TGTGCCAGCAGTAGCCACAGGGTAGTAAGCTACGAGCAGTACTTC. Amino acids: CASSSHRVVSYEQYF.

J is TRBJ1-4 and V is TRBV19, with D possibly being TRBD1 (5 bases). The CDR3 is 14 amino acids. CDR1 is LNHDA and CDR2 is SQIVND in the germline V gene (reference sequence). With 2 bases removed from V and 14 bases from J, the gap between germline ends came to 18 bases. The CDR3 reads CASSIKGGAGCLFF. As DNA, the CDR3 is TGTGCCAGTAGTATAAAAGGAGGGGCCGGTTGTCTGTTTTTT.

This clone came up once. The chain has TRBV7-8 and TRBJ2-2; 8 bases map to TRBD1. CDR1 SGHVS and CDR2 FQNEAQ come from the germline V gene. The length of the CDR3 is 16 residues. V lost 6 bases, J lost 4 bases, and 10 bases stayed unmatched. CDR3 sequence reads: CASSPTGGLGTGELFF. DNA for the CDR3: TGTGCCAGCAGTCCAACAGGGGGTCTTGGCACCGGGGAGCTGTTTTTT.

CDR3 DNA: TGCAGCGTTGAAGAAACCCTATCCCATGGCTACACCTTC. It specifies CSVEETLSHGYTF. The V and J genes are TRBV29-1 and TRBJ1-2; D is undetermined. The CDR3 has 13 residues. V lost 0 bases, J lost 6 bases, and 11 bases lay in between. Germline lookup yields CDR1 SQVTM and CDR2 ANQGSEA.

The CDR3 bases are TGTGCCAGCAGCTTAGCACACAGGGAGACCCAGTACTTC. Its protein product is CASSLAHRETQYF. V usage is TRBV7-3 and J usage is TRBJ2-5, with D perhaps matching TRBD1 (5 bases). Germline values: CDR1 SGHTA, CDR2 FQGTGA. The CDR3 runs to 13 residues. Deletions cut 2 bases from V and 5 bases from J, with 9 bases between.

The chain recombines TRBV7-2 with TRBJ2-4; TRBD2 aligns across 11 bases. The junction had 6 bases not matched to a gene; V was cut back by 5 bases and J by 0 bases. The CDR3 contains 17 residues. The germline V gene has CDR1 SGHTA and CDR2 FQGNSA. Here the CDR3 DNA reads TGTGCCAGCAGCCCCCGACTAGCGGGGCTAGCCAAAAACATTCAGTACTTC. Amino acids: CASSPRLAGLAKNIQYF.

The chain recombines TRBV28 with TRBJ1-2; D gene uncertain. The CDR3 runs 12 residues. V was pared by 5 bases and J by 4 bases, with 8 bases between. The V gene's germline CDR1 is MDHEN and CDR2 SYDVKM. Here the CDR3 DNA reads TGTGCCAGCAGTGGCTGGGGCTATGGCTACACCTTC. It specifies CASSGWGYGYTF.